This entry lists 17 T cell receptor beta chains sequenced from one sample in a study of blood T cell repertoires in COVID-19. The table came from immunoSEQ multiplex PCR; TCRdb's copy has only in-frame clones and leaves some out. Of 200,000 to 250,000 clones listed, roughly nine tenths are singletons. Sequencing was carried out using peripheral blood. These receptors all stem from a woman between 18 and 29 years old who had recovered from COVID-19.

This chain uses TRBV13 with TRBJ1-6; D is unclear. Per germline, CDR1 PRHDT and CDR2 FYEKMQ (reference sequence). V lost 5 bases and J lost 0, with 11 bases in between. The CDR3 is 16 residues long. The CDR3 DNA reads as TGTGCCAGCAGCCCCCGTGGGAGCTCCTATAATTCACCCCTCCACTTT. Protein: CASSPRGSSYNSPLHF.

V is TRBV19 and J is TRBJ1-1; a weak D match, TRBD1 (6 bases). V was pared by 7 bases and J by 1 base, with 16 bases between. The CDR3 spans 15 residues. Germline CDR1 is LNHDA and CDR2 is SQIVND (reference sequence). The CDR3 sequence: CASTLDRFQNTEAFF. The CDR3 nucleotides are TGTGCCAGTACCCTCGACAGGTTTCAGAACACTGAAGCTTTCTTT.

CDR3 nucleotide sequence: TGTGCCTGGTGGCAGGGAGGCTACAATGAGCAGTTCTTC. It specifies CAWWQGGYNEQFF. This chain connects TRBV30 to TRBJ2-1, with D possibly TRBD2 on 6 matching bases. CDR1 is GTSNPN and CDR2 is SVGIG in the germline V gene (reference sequence). There are 13 residues in the CDR3. V was pared by 5 bases and J by 3 bases, with 11 bases between.

The chain couples TRBV5-1 to TRBJ2-3, with 9 bases identical to TRBD2. This CDR3 has 15 amino acids. Germline V lookup: CDR1 SGHRS, CDR2 YFSETQ. V shed 4 bases, J shed 1 base, and the junction held 4 bases outside the gene matches. The CDR3 nucleotides are TGCGCCAGCAGCCGAATAGCGGGAGGCACAGATACGCAGTATTTT. Its protein product is CASSRIAGGTDTQYF.

V usage is TRBV9 and J usage is TRBJ1-3, with TRBD1 identical over 8 bases. The CDR3 runs 15 residues. Germline V gives CDR1 SGDLS, CDR2 YYNGEE. The V segment lost 4 bases and the J segment 4 bases; nucleotides outside the gene matches: 7. The CDR3 loop is CASSTRTGSGNTIYF. For the CDR3, the DNA is TGTGCCAGCAGCACCCGGACAGGGTCGGGAAACACCATATATTTT.

The CDR3 DNA reads TGTGCCAGCAGCTTAGCCCGTTCAGGAGAGACCCAGTACTTC. As protein: CASSLARSGETQYF. The chain couples TRBV11-1 to TRBJ2-5; D ambiguous. Germline assignment: CDR1 SGHAT and CDR2 FQDESV (reference sequence). The CDR3 sequence is 14 residues long. Trimming removed 0 bases from V and 4 bases from J, with 9 bases in between.

V and J are TRBV2 and TRBJ1-1; TRBD1 agrees at 7 bases. The CDR3 totals 15 residues. Germline-derived CDR1 and CDR2 are SNHLY and FYNNEI. Germline trimming cut 4 bases from V and 4 bases from J; bases unmatched to any gene: 9. CDR3 nucleotides: TGTGCCAGCAGTGGAACTCCGACAGGGTCCACTGAAGCTTTCTTT. Its translation is CASSGTPTGSTEAFF.

The gene calls are TRBV19 and TRBJ2-1; the match to TRBD2 covers 9 bases. This CDR3 region has 16 residues. Germline V gives CDR1 LNHDA, CDR2 SQIVND (reference sequence). V lost 8 bases and J lost 4; bases outside the gene matches: 12. In DNA, the CDR3 is TGTGCCAGTTCCCCGGTAGCGGGAGTTAGGTACAATGAGCAGTTCTTC. Translation: CASSPVAGVRYNEQFF.

This sequence joins TRBV29-1 and TRBJ2-7; TRBD2 matches 7 bases. V trimming: 7 bases; J trimming: 2 bases; junction bases outside the gene matches: 8. From germline, CDR1 is SQVTM and CDR2 ANQGSEA. The CDR3 spans 13 residues. Here the CDR3 DNA reads TGCAGCGCTAGAACTAGCGACACCTACGAGCAGTACTTC. Translating it yields CSARTSDTYEQYF.

This clone was found once. The rearrangement joins TRBV5-1 to TRBJ1-6; 7 bases fit TRBD1. Germline V gene data show CDR1 as SGHRS and CDR2 as YFSETQ. There are 14 residues in the CDR3. V gave up 4 bases and J gave up 5 bases; unmatched junction bases: 3. The CDR3 reads CASSAGQNNSPLHF. Here the CDR3 DNA reads TGCGCCAGCAGCGCGGGACAGAATAATTCACCCCTCCACTTT.

V is TRBV9 and J is TRBJ2-7; D is ambiguous. Trimming cost V 0 bases and J 0 bases, with 7 bases left between them. CDR1 is SGDLS, CDR2 YYNGEE, per germline. The CDR3 contains 14 residues. Here the CDR3 DNA reads TGTGCCAGCAGCGTAGGTAGCAGCTCCTACGAGCAGTACTTC. Its protein product is CASSVGSSSYEQYF.

CDR3 region: CASIDTYSYNEQFF. CDR3 coding DNA: TGTGCCAGCATCGACACTTACTCCTACAATGAGCAGTTCTTC. This chain uses TRBV5-5 with TRBJ2-1; D gene unclear. Trimming took 6 bases from V and 0 from J, leaving 10 bases between them. In germline, CDR1 is SGHKS, CDR2 YYEKEE (reference sequence). CDR3 length: 14 amino acids.

This rearrangement joins TRBV19 to TRBJ1-5, with D possibly being TRBD1 (6 bases). CDR1 is LNHDA and CDR2 is SQIVND in the germline V gene (reference sequence). The CDR3 spans 13 residues. Between the trimmed V and J ends, which lost 6 bases and 6 bases, there was a span of 12 bases. In DNA form, the CDR3 reads TGTGCCAGTAGCCTGGACAGTTTTCAGCCCCAGCATTTT. This encodes CASSLDSFQPQHF.

J is TRBJ2-1 and V is TRBV7-8; 9 bases are shared with TRBD2. Germline V CDR1 and CDR2: SGHVS, FQNEAQ. The CDR3 runs 16 residues. V lost 1 base, J lost 3 bases, and 4 bases stayed unmatched. The CDR3 sequence is CASSLEGSGSYNEQFF. CDR3 coding DNA: TGTGCCAGCAGCTTAGAAGGTAGCGGGAGCTACAATGAGCAGTTCTTC.

In regard to this clone: This sample also contains other DNA sequences that code for the same CDR3. The chain has TRBV29-1 and TRBJ1-1; D remains unclear. The germline gives CDR1 SQVTM, CDR2 ANQGSEA. Trimming removed 4 bases from V and 0 bases from J, with 9 bases in between. The CDR3 spans 13 residues. The CDR3 region is CSVGGLMNTEAFF. CDR3 coding DNA: TGCAGCGTTGGTGGGCTCATGAACACTGAAGCTTTCTTT.

V gene TRBV3-1 (or the pseudogene TRBV3-2) combines with J gene TRBJ2-7, with D maybe TRBD1 (7 bases). There are 16 residues in the CDR3. V was cut by 1 base and J by 4 bases, with 17 bases left in between. The V gene's germline CDR1 is LGHDT and CDR2 YNNKEL (reference sequence). The CDR3 DNA follows: TGTGCCAGCAGCCAAGTGTTTGAGGGGGCGGGGTACGAGCAGTACTTC. This encodes CASSQVFEGAGYEQYF.

The chain uses TRBV5-6 and TRBJ1-1, with 8 bases identical to TRBD1. CDR3 length: 17 amino acids. Germline lookup yields CDR1 SGHDT and CDR2 YYEEEE. The V and J ends lost 4 bases and 0 bases, in that order; junction bases with no gene match: 11. The CDR3 reads CASSAQWTGPMNTEAFF. CDR3 nucleotide sequence: TGTGCCAGCAGCGCGCAGTGGACAGGGCCCATGAACACTGAAGCTTTCTTT.